This T cell receptor (beta chain) is from a study of somatic mutations in cytotoxic T cells in rheumatoid arthritis. The CDR3 runs 15 residues. Looked up from germline, CDR1 is MNHEY and CDR2 is SMNVEV (reference sequence). Deletions cut 6 bases from V and 5 bases from J, with 19 bases between. The assay was immunoSEQ multiplex PCR, and TCRdb's table has in-frame clones only and misses some. This table holds fewer than 12,000 clones, roughly 73% found once. The rearrangement uses TRBV27 and TRBJ1-1, with D uncertain. The source of this sequence is a man aged 60-69 years in good health. What was sequenced was CD8+ T cells sorted from blood. The CDR3 coding sequence is TGTGCCAGCAGCCAAGAGGAGGCGGACCTAACTGAAGCTTTCTTT. It yields the protein CASSQEEADLTEAFF.